A selection of T cell receptor beta chains follows, all from one sample in a study of regulatory T cells in long-lasting Graves disease. MiXCR was run by TCRdb on the multiplex PCR reads, yielding one entry per CDR3 protein. The table lists about 440,000 distinct CDR3 sequences, about 17% of them singletons, with about 25% in the top ten. These same records also appear under a second study, on T cells in Graves' hyperthyroidism and ophthalmopathy.

This sample comprised peripheral blood mononuclear cells (PBMCs), obtained at new diagnosis, from a patient treated with antithyroid drugs. The receptors were sampled from a woman aged 18-29 years with Graves disease. Both conserved end residues are part of each CDR3. The order of the fields is V gene, clone size, D gene, J gene, CDR3 protein, CDR3 DNA. A D gene is named only where the DNA matches it firmly. Clone size, where shown, is once, few, many, or a class for clones that have expanded.

TRBV20-1	.	.	TRBJ1-6	CSARVYRANSPLHF	TGCAGTGCTAGGGTTTACCGGGCCAATTCACCCCTCCACTTT
TRBV19	few	.	TRBJ2-1	CASSITQGEGSYNEQFF	TGTGCCAGTAGTATCACCCAGGGGGAGGGCTCCTACAATGAGCAGTTCTTC
TRBV28	few	.	TRBJ2-2	CASTRRQNTGELFF	TGTGCCAGCACTAGGCGCCAGAACACCGGGGAGCTGTTTTTT
TRBV20-1	many	.	TRBJ2-1	CSARPLAPLANEQFF	TGCAGTGCTCGACCCCTTGCGCCCCTTGCTAATGAGCAGTTCTTC
TRBV20-1	few	TRBD2	TRBJ2-1	CSAPTSGSGSEQFF	TGCAGTGCTCCGACTAGCGGGAGTGGTAGTGAGCAGTTCTTC
TRBV12-3/TRBV12-4	many	.	TRBJ2-5	CASSLAGASGETQYF	TGTGCCAGCAGCCTGGCGGGGGCGAGTGGAGAGACCCAGTACTTC
TRBV6-1	many	.	TRBJ1-1	CASIRSGGITEAFF	TGTGCCAGCATCCGGTCGGGTGGAATAACTGAAGCTTTCTTT
TRBV2	few	TRBD2	TRBJ2-2	CASSFQRDTGELFF	TGTGCCAGCAGTTTCCAGCGGGATACCGGGGAGCTGTTTTTT
TRBV20-1	many	TRBD2	TRBJ2-3	CSASPTSGITDTQYF	TGCAGTGCCTCACCGACTAGCGGCATCACAGATACGCAGTATTTT
TRBV2	once	.	TRBJ1-5	CASRGPLQPQHF	TGTGCCAGCAGAGGACCGCTTCAGCCCCAGCATTTT
TRBV28	.	.	TRBJ2-7	CASTLRGLGTYEQYF	TGTGCCAGCACCTTGAGGGGATTGGGAACCTACGAGCAGTACTTC
TRBV2	.	TRBD1	TRBJ1-2	CASRETGLGYTF	TGTGCCAGCAGGGAGACAGGGTTAGGCTACACCTTC
TRBV7-9	few	.	TRBJ2-6	CASSLGSSSSGANVLTF	TGTGCCAGCAGCTTAGGCAGTTCTAGCTCTGGGGCCAACGTCCTGACTTTC
TRBV28	many	TRBD2	TRBJ2-7	CASSPLGLAGVGEQYF	TGTGCCAGCAGCCCCTTGGGCCTAGCGGGAGTAGGAGAGCAGTACTTC
TRBV7-9	.	TRBD1	TRBJ2-1	CASSLPGTGVNEQFF	TGTGCCAGCAGCTTACCCGGGACAGGGGTGAATGAGCAGTTCTTC
TRBV5-6	few	.	TRBJ2-5	CASSLAGFGGETQYF	TGTGCCAGCAGCTTGGCCGGGTTTGGGGGAGAGACCCAGTACTTC
TRBV7-9	.	.	TRBJ2-7	CASSSPPTGSKYEQYF	TGTGCCAGCAGCTCCCCCCCCACAGGGAGTAAGTACGAGCAGTACTTC